Presented here are 8 T cell receptor beta chains from one specimen sequenced in a study of blood T cell repertoires in COVID-19. The data were produced by immunoSEQ multiplex PCR, yet TCRdb's version contains in-frame clones alone and is incomplete. The table includes roughly 280,000 clones, about nine tenths detected once. Sequenced input: peripheral blood. These receptors were collected from a man aged 50 or older with acute or convalescent COVID-19.

The chain recombines TRBV12-5 with TRBJ1-1; D uncertain. Germline-derived CDR1 and CDR2 are LGHNT and FRNRAP. This CDR3 region has 11 residues. V was clipped by 6 bases and J by 3 bases, with 5 bases between them. CDR3: CASGRDTEAFF. The CDR3 DNA reads TGTGCTAGTGGGAGGGACACTGAAGCTTTCTTT.

CDR3 region: CASSLDRGAEKLFF. For the CDR3, the DNA is TGTGCCAGCAGCTTGGACAGGGGGGCTGAAAAACTGTTTTTT. The rearrangement links TRBV11-2 to TRBJ1-4; TRBD1 matches at 10 bases. The CDR3 is made up of 14 amino acids. With V trimmed by 3 bases and J by 7 bases, 2 bases remained unmatched. Germline V gene sequence: CDR1 SGHAT, CDR2 FQNNGV.

The chain links TRBV11-3 to TRBJ2-7; 8 bases are a match to TRBD1. Germline lookup yields CDR1 SGHNT and CDR2 YENEEA. This CDR3 comprises 15 residues. The trim removed 1 base at V and 1 base at J, leaving 3 bases unmatched. Written as DNA, the CDR3 is TGTGCCAGCAGCTTAGGGCAGGGGGCATCCTACGAGCAGTACTTC. This sequence encodes CASSLGQGASYEQYF.

V gene TRBV2 combines with J gene TRBJ2-2; 7 nucleotides agree with TRBD1. CDR1 SNHLY and CDR2 FYNNEI come from the germline V gene. V was clipped by 8 bases and J by 0 bases; unmatched bases: 6. The CDR3 has 15 residues. In DNA form, the CDR3 reads TGTGCCAGCGGGTTTGACAGGGCGAACACCGGGGAGCTGTTTTTT. This codes for CASGFDRANTGELFF.

The chain is built from TRBV3-1 (or the pseudogene TRBV3-2) and TRBJ1-2; D call uncertain. This CDR3 contains 13 residues. V lost 4 bases to trimming and J lost 8 bases, with 14 bases between them. Germline V CDR1 and CDR2: LGHDT, YNNKEL (reference sequence). The CDR3 here is CASSPRHPSGYTF. Written as DNA, the CDR3 is TGTGCCAGCAGCCCCCGACACCCCTCGGGCTACACCTTC.

V is TRBV5-1 and J is TRBJ2-5, with 9 bases matching TRBD2. V trimming: 1 base; J trimming: 5 bases; junction bases outside the gene matches: 9. The CDR3 sequence is 16 residues long. CDR1 is SGHRS and CDR2 is YFSETQ in the germline V gene. CDR3 sequence: CASSLTPGLAWETQYF. CDR3 DNA: TGCGCCAGCAGCTTGACGCCGGGACTAGCCTGGGAGACCCAGTACTTC. The variable domain in full, completed from reference TRBV5-1 and TRBJ2-5, reads KAGVTQTPRYLIKTRGQQVTLSCSPISGHRSVSWYQQTPGQGLQFLFEYFSETQRNKGNFPGRFSGRQFSNSRSEMNVSTLELGDSALYLCASSLTPGLAWETQYFGPGTRLLVL.

The rearrangement links TRBV5-6 to TRBJ1-1; D may be TRBD1 (5 bases). The germline V gene has CDR1 SGHDT and CDR2 YYEEEE. Trimming left V 0 bases short and J 11 bases short, with 8 bases between. The length of the CDR3 is 11 residues. CDR3: CASSLAGVAFF. As DNA, the CDR3 is TGTGCCAGCAGCTTGGCGGGGGTGGCTTTCTTT.

This chain connects TRBV6-5 to TRBJ2-3, with 8 bases matching TRBD2. J was trimmed by 11 bases and V by 4 bases; bases with no gene match: 11. Germline-derived CDR1 and CDR2 are MNHEY and SVGAGI. This CDR3 region has 14 residues. The chain's CDR3 is CASSSRARGGVQYF. As DNA, the CDR3 is TGTGCCAGCAGTTCCCGGGCCCGGGGGGGCGTGCAGTATTTT.